Listed below are T cell receptor beta chains from one sample, sequenced in a study of cytomegalovirus exposure and HLA in healthy donors. Some clones are missing from TCRdb's copy, which holds only in-frame ones; the method was immunoSEQ multiplex PCR. This table holds about 140,000 clones, around 10% found once. The source material was PBMCs. These receptors were collected from a man aged 50 or older in good health and CMV-seronegative. The CDR3 runs from the conserved cysteine through the conserved F or W. A D gene is named only where the DNA matches it firmly. Clone size appears in some rows only: once, few, many, or a class for an expanded clone.

v_call,j_call,d_call,clone_size,cdr3_aa,cdr3_nt
TRBV7-9,TRBJ2-2,NA,NA,CASSLVSGNTGELFF,TGTGCCAGCAGCTTAGTTTCAGGGAACACCGGGGAGCTGTTTTTT
TRBV27,TRBJ1-5,NA,NA,CATGRADYSNQPQHF,TGTGCCACCGGCAGGGCGGATTATAGCAATCAGCCCCAGCATTTT
TRBV11-3,TRBJ2-2,NA,few,CASSFGTNTGELFF,TGTGCCAGCAGCTTTGGGACTAACACCGGGGAGCTGTTTTTT
TRBV9,TRBJ2-7,TRBD2,NA,CASSVGEGLAGGSPYEQYF,TGTGCCAGCAGCGTAGGGGAGGGACTAGCGGGAGGTTCCCCCTACGAGCAGTACTTC
TRBV19,TRBJ1-5,NA,few,CASSIRQGRTGNQPQHF,TGTGCCAGTAGTATTCGGCAGGGTCGAACAGGCAATCAGCCCCAGCATTTT
TRBV5-1,TRBJ2-1,NA,NA,CASSLDYNEQFF,TGCGCCAGCAGCCTAGATTACAATGAGCAGTTCTTC
TRBV4-2,TRBJ2-5,TRBD2,NA,CASSQETAGGQETQYF,TGTGCCAGCAGCCAAGAAACAGCGGGGGGGCAAGAGACCCAGTACTTC
TRBV9,TRBJ2-5,TRBD2,few,CASSLGLAGRETQYF,TGTGCCAGCAGCCTGGGACTAGCGGGCCGTGAGACCCAGTACTTC
TRBV7-3,TRBJ1-1,NA,NA,CASSLWQNTEAFF,TGTGCCAGCAGCTTATGGCAGAACACTGAAGCTTTCTTT
TRBV11-1,TRBJ2-3,TRBD1,NA,CASSLGQGTVSSTDTQYF,TGTGCCAGCAGCTTAGGACAGGGGACCGTATCTAGCACAGATACGCAGTATTTT
TRBV27,TRBJ1-2,NA,NA,CASSLSGSGANYGYTF,TGTGCCAGCAGTTTATCAGGCTCAGGGGCGAACTATGGCTACACCTTC